This T cell receptor beta chain was obtained from a study of cytomegalovirus exposure and HLA in healthy donors. Findings of the study overall: Reports indicated that the classifier achieved high specificity and sensitivity in diagnosing cytomegalovirus status.

The PCR had 60 Vbeta and 13 Jbeta primers. Generated by immunoSEQ multiplex PCR, the TCRdb table keeps only in-frame clones and is missing some. The table has 150,000 to 200,000 clones, approximately 86% seen once. Per the germline V gene, CDR1 is MNHNS and CDR2 is SASEGT. The CDR3 is made up of 14 amino acids. The ends were cut back, 5 bases at V and 5 bases at J, with 13 bases in the middle. A word on this clone: The antigen is undetermined.

Sequencing was carried out using PBMCs. The clonotype comes from a young woman in good health and CMV-seronegative. The chain recombines TRBV6-1 with TRBJ1-5; possibly TRBD1 for D (5 bases). The DNA of the CDR3 is TGTGCCAGCAGTTTCGGGGGGGGTTATCAGCCCCAGCATTTT. It translates to CASSFGGGYQPQHF.